These 30 T cell receptor beta chains share one sample of origin, sequenced in a study of CD8+ T cells in alopecia areata. Following RNA extraction, reverse transcription yielded cDNA that acted as the sequencing template. Only in-frame clones appear in the TCRdb table, and some are missing; sequencing was by immunoSEQ multiplex PCR. The sample includes 150,000 to 200,000 clones, 59% of them seen just once. Sequences were derived from CD4+ T cells sorted from blood, sampled at week 0. The receptor set was obtained from a human donor with alopecia areata.

This sequence joins TRBV10-3 and TRBJ2-1; 10 bases map to TRBD2. Per germline, CDR1 ENHRY and CDR2 SYGVKD. V shed 10 bases, J shed 5 bases, and the junction held 5 bases outside the gene matches. The CDR3 runs 13 residues. DNA of the CDR3: TGTGCCACTGAAGCGGGGGGGGACAATGAGCAGTTCTTC. Encoded protein: CATEAGGDNEQFF.

The chain is built from TRBV6-1 and TRBJ1-2; 11 bases agree with TRBD1. V dropped 0 bases and J dropped 13; count of bases not matched to a gene: 4. CDR1 and CDR2 from the germline V gene are MNHNS and SASEGT. The CDR3 extends over 13 amino acids. CDR3: CASSEAGQGALTF. CDR3 nucleotide sequence: TGTGCCAGCAGTGAAGCCGGACAGGGGGCCCTCACCTTC.

The V gene is TRBV29-1, the J gene TRBJ2-2; TRBD1 or TRBD2 may be the D gene (6 bases each). The V end lost 7 bases, the J end lost 5 bases, and 17 bases lay between the germline ends. Germline CDR1 and CDR2: SQVTM and ANQGSEA. This CDR3 has 14 amino acids. DNA for the CDR3: TGCAGCGGAGGGCGGCAGGGGAGGACCGGGGAGCTGTTTTTT. This translates into CSGGRQGRTGELFF.

V is TRBV7-2 and J is TRBJ1-2; TRBD1 might be the D (6 bases). Trimming removed 2 bases at V and 10 bases at J, with 17 bases between. The CDR3 consists of 14 residues. Germline loops: CDR1 SGHTA, CDR2 FQGNSA. The CDR3 here is CASSLPRQAFPYTF. CDR3 nucleotide sequence: TGTGCCAGCAGCTTACCCCGACAGGCCTTCCCCTACACCTTC.

The chain has TRBV29-1 and TRBJ1-1, with a tentative D call TRBD1 (6 bases). V lost 6 bases, J lost 0 bases, and 11 bases lay in between. Germline V gene lookup returns CDR1 SQVTM and CDR2 ANQGSEA. The CDR3 has 13 residues. CDR3 region: CSVVQGLNTEAFF. Written as DNA, the CDR3 is TGCAGCGTAGTACAGGGTCTGAACACTGAAGCTTTCTTT.

The chain carries TRBV29-1 and TRBJ2-7, with no clear D. The CDR3 runs to 12 residues. Germline CDR1 SQVTM, CDR2 ANQGSEA. Trimming stripped 4 bases from V and 3 bases from J, with 10 bases between. The DNA for the CDR3 is TGCAGCGTTGCTCGCGGAGACTACGAGCAGTACTTC. It translates to CSVARGDYEQYF.

The CDR3 spells CASTGPGARTDTQYF. In nucleotides, the CDR3 is TGCGCCAGCACCGGCCCCGGGGCCCGCACAGATACGCAGTATTTT. The chain carries TRBV5-1 and TRBJ2-3; D is tentatively TRBD1 or TRBD2 (5 bases each). The CDR3 runs to 15 residues. V was pared by 6 bases and J by 1 base, with 15 bases between. Germline V gene sequence: CDR1 SGHRS, CDR2 YFSETQ.

This clone was seen a single time. The chain couples TRBV2 to TRBJ2-4, with unresolved D. The CDR3 is 13 amino acids. V was pared by 5 bases and J by 1 base, with 6 bases between. Per germline, CDR1 SNHLY and CDR2 FYNNEI. CDR3 coding DNA: TGTGCCAGCAGTCAAGGGGCCAAAAACATTCAGTACTTC. As protein: CASSQGAKNIQYF.

This chain joins TRBV14 and TRBJ2-1, with TRBD1 identical over 9 bases. Germline CDR1 is SGHDN and CDR2 is FVKESK. This CDR3 is built from 14 residues. With 1 base clipped from V and 8 bases from J, the junction kept 3 bases outside the gene matches. The CDR3 DNA follows: TGTGCCAGCAGCCAAGGCACAGGGGGCTATGAGCAGTTCTTC. It yields the protein CASSQGTGGYEQFF.

The chain is built from TRBV2 and TRBJ1-2, with 7 bases matching TRBD1. CDR3 size: 13 residues. J gave up 2 bases and V 7 bases, and 4 bases lay outside the gene matches. Germline V gene data show CDR1 as SNHLY and CDR2 as FYNNEI. The CDR3 reads CASNRGPNYGYTF. The CDR3 DNA follows: TGTGCCAGCAATAGGGGGCCGAACTATGGCTACACCTTC.

The gene calls are TRBV29-1 and TRBJ2-5, with D possibly called TRBD1 or TRBD2 (5 bases each). The end of the DNA is better explained by TRBJ2-7, so the J call may be wrong. CDR3 length: 12 amino acids. From germline, CDR1 is SQVTM and CDR2 ANQGSEA. The CDR3 nucleotides read TGCAGCGTTGTTCCAGGGAGTACCGAGCAGTACTTC. As protein: CSVVPGSTEQYF.

DNA of the CDR3: TGCGCCAGCAGCGTGACAGGGAGTGCAGATACGCAGTATTTT. Residues: CASSVTGSADTQYF. This rearrangement joins TRBV5-1 to TRBJ2-3, with 7 bases aligning to TRBD1. V shed 4 bases, J shed 4 bases, and the junction held 6 bases outside the gene matches. This CDR3 has 14 amino acids. The germline V gene has CDR1 SGHRS and CDR2 YFSETQ.

This clone was seen a handful of times. V is TRBV18 and J is TRBJ2-1; TRBD2 matches 8 bases. The CDR3 is made up of 14 amino acids. V dropped 3 bases and J dropped 6; count of bases not matched to a gene: 4. Germline V gene data show CDR1 as KGHSH and CDR2 as LQKENI. The CDR3 bases are TGTGCCAGCTCACCGGGACTAGTATCCAATGAGCAGTTCTTC. Protein product: CASSPGLVSNEQFF.

The rearrangement links TRBV7-3 to TRBJ1-1, with D hard to call. Germline loops: CDR1 SGHTA, CDR2 FQGTGA. Trimming left V 2 bases short and J 1 base short, with 11 bases between. The CDR3 totals 15 residues. The CDR3 DNA is TGTGCCAGCAGCTTAGGCTTGGGCAGGAACACTGAAGCTTTCTTT. This codes for CASSLGLGRNTEAFF.

Here the CDR3 DNA reads TGCAGCGTTGAGGGGGGTGAAAAACTGTTTTTT. It encodes CSVEGGEKLFF. The chain joins TRBV29-1 to TRBJ1-4; D is perhaps TRBD1 (5 bases). Germline lookup yields CDR1 SQVTM and CDR2 ANQGSEA. V lost 3 bases, J lost 7 bases, and 6 bases lay in between. The length of the CDR3 is 11 residues. The full variable domain, completed using reference TRBV29-1 and TRBJ1-4, is SAVISQKPSRDICQRGTSLTIQCQVDSQVTMMFWYRQQPGQSLTLIATANQGSEATYESGFVIDKFPISRPNLTFSTLTVSNMSPEDSSIYLCSVEGGEKLFFGSGTQLSVL.

In this sample, this clone turned up once. The chain recombines TRBV7-8 with TRBJ2-7; tentatively, D is TRBD2 (6 bases). CDR1 and CDR2 (germline): SGHVS, FQNEAQ. CDR3 size: 14 residues. The V and J ends lost 0 bases and 2 bases respectively, with 8 bases between them. The CDR3 here is CASSLAGLTYEQYF. The CDR3 region has the DNA TGTGCCAGCAGCTTAGCGGGACTTACCTACGAGCAGTACTTC.

The chain joins TRBV5-1 to TRBJ1-1, with 10 bases lining up with TRBD1. V gave up 5 bases and J gave up 4 bases; unmatched junction bases: 8. This CDR3 is 15 amino acids long. Germline CDR1 SGHRS, CDR2 YFSETQ. The CDR3 DNA sequence: TGCGCCAGCAGTTCTAGACAGGGGGCGCGCACTGAAGCTTTCTTT. It encodes CASSSRQGARTEAFF.

The gene calls are TRBV20-1 and TRBJ2-7, with D possibly matching TRBD1 (5 bases). The germline V gene has CDR1 DFQATT and CDR2 SNEGSKA (reference sequence). V lost 3 bases, J lost 3 bases, and 6 bases lay in between. The CDR3 loop spans 11 amino acids. Here the CDR3 DNA reads TGCAGTGCTAGTCAGGGCTACGAGCAGTACTTC. Translating it yields CSASQGYEQYF.

The V and J genes are TRBV30 and TRBJ1-6, with 8 bases matching TRBD1. Germline loops: CDR1 GTSNPN, CDR2 SVGIG (reference sequence). Trimming cost V 4 bases and J 7 bases; bases outside gene matches: 9. The CDR3 has 15 residues. As DNA, the CDR3 is TGTGCCTGGAAGGTCGTGGGACAGGAGAATTCACCCCTCCACTTT. Its translation is CAWKVVGQENSPLHF.

This clone was seen only once. The V gene is TRBV7-9, the J gene TRBJ1-6; no definite D call. V was shortened by 5 bases and J by 7 bases, with 9 bases between the two germline ends. The CDR3 spans 13 residues. CDR1 SEHNR and CDR2 FQNEAQ come from the germline V gene (reference sequence). The CDR3: CASSTTTNSPLHF. CDR3 DNA: TGTGCCAGCAGCACCACAACGAATTCACCCCTCCACTTT.

This clone was observed a handful of times. The rearrangement joins TRBV5-1 to TRBJ1-1; TRBD1 aligns across 7 bases. The V segment lost 2 bases and the J segment 4 bases; nucleotides outside the gene matches: 8. The CDR3 has 15 amino acids. Per germline, CDR1 SGHRS and CDR2 YFSETQ. The CDR3 region has the DNA TGCGCCAGCAGCTTTGGTGGCAGGGGGGCCACTGAAGCTTTCTTT. It translates to CASSFGGRGATEAFF.

The gene calls are TRBV29-1 and TRBJ2-7; the match to TRBD1 covers 7 bases. CDR3 length: 13 residues. CDR1 is SQVTM, CDR2 ANQGSEA, per germline. V lost 5 bases and J lost 5; bases outside the gene matches: 9. The CDR3 region has the DNA TGCAGCGTTCAATACCGACAGGGAGACGAGCAGTACTTC. Translated: CSVQYRQGDEQYF.

The chain combines TRBV29-1 with TRBJ2-7; 7 bases are shared with TRBD2. This CDR3 spans 13 amino acids. V shed 4 bases and J 2 bases; nucleotides not matched to a gene: 5. Germline loops: CDR1 SQVTM, CDR2 ANQGSEA. The CDR3 coding sequence is TGCAGCGTTGCTCGGGGGGTCCCCTACGAGCAGTACTTC. Encoded protein: CSVARGVPYEQYF.

This clone has just a few counts. The V and J genes are TRBV7-9 and TRBJ2-5; TRBD2 agrees at 7 bases. CDR3 length equals 15 residues. Trimming took 2 bases from V and 5 from J; bases not matched to a gene: 8. The germline gives CDR1 SEHNR, CDR2 FQNEAQ (reference sequence). CDR3 in DNA: TGTGCCAGCAGCTTACCCCGGGCAGCGGGGGAGACCCAGTACTTC. This codes for CASSLPRAAGETQYF.

The rearrangement joins TRBV29-1 to TRBJ1-3; possibly TRBD1 for D (6 bases). The CDR3 has 15 amino acids. The V gene lost 6 bases and the J gene lost 0 bases, with 15 bases spanning the gap. Per the germline V gene, CDR1 is SQVTM and CDR2 is ANQGSEA. The CDR3 bases are TGCAGCGTCGCCCTGGGACAACGCTCTGGAAACACCATATATTTT. It specifies CSVALGQRSGNTIYF.

The V call is TRBV30, the J call TRBJ2-1; D not resolved. Trimming stripped 2 bases from V and 3 bases from J, with 5 bases between. The CDR3 has 12 amino acids. Germline values: CDR1 GTSNPN, CDR2 SVGIG (reference sequence). CDR3 protein: CAWSNSYNEQFF. The CDR3 nucleotides read TGTGCCTGGAGTAACAGCTACAATGAGCAGTTCTTC.

J is TRBJ2-3 and V is TRBV5-1; 13 bases are shared with TRBD2. This CDR3 is built from 16 residues. V was clipped by 4 bases and J by 2 bases; unmatched bases: 4. Germline V gives CDR1 SGHRS, CDR2 YFSETQ. CDR3: CASSTGTSGNTDTQYF. CDR3 DNA: TGCGCCAGCAGCACCGGGACTAGCGGGAACACAGATACGCAGTATTTT.

This clone was found many times. The chain employs TRBV5-8 and TRBJ2-1; 9 nucleotides agree with TRBD2. J was trimmed by 6 bases and V by 3 bases; bases with no gene match: 10. CDR1 is SGHTS, CDR2 YDEGEE, per germline. The CDR3 is 16 residues long. This CDR3 reads CASSWRGSGGINEQFF. The DNA for the CDR3 is TGTGCCAGCAGCTGGCGAGGAAGCGGGGGGATCAATGAGCAGTTCTTC.

The table lists this clone with a count of one. This sequence joins TRBV9 and TRBJ2-5; tentative D call: TRBD2 (6 bases). Trimming pared 0 bases from V and 4 bases from J, leaving 13 bases between. The CDR3 has 15 amino acids. The germline V gene has CDR1 SGDLS and CDR2 YYNGEE. CDR3 bases: TGTGCCAGCAGCGTAGCGGGGGTGGAGGGAGAGACCCAGTACTTC. The encoded protein is CASSVAGVEGETQYF.

The J gene is TRBJ1-1, the V gene TRBV2; 8 nucleotides align to TRBD1. This CDR3 comprises 15 residues. V gave up 7 bases and J gave up 1 base; unmatched junction bases: 8. Germline CDR1 reads SNHLY; CDR2 reads FYNNEI. CDR3 sequence reads: CASKGSGTGNTEAFF. The CDR3 nucleotides are TGTGCCAGCAAAGGTTCCGGGACAGGGAACACTGAAGCTTTCTTT.